The next 11 T cell receptor beta chains were all read from a single sample in a study of vaccination and CD4 T cells after COVID-19. Their recognized antigens are unknown. The Oncomine TCR Beta short-read assay was applied to DNA of cultured CD4+ T cells. TCRdb ran MiXCR on the PCR reads and lists one entry per CDR3 protein. The sample lists some 15,000 distinct CDR3 sequences, about 80% seen once, with roughly 11% in the top ten. As to treatment: approximately 9-day PBMC culture with coronavirus spike peptide pools or control peptides (ViraFEST assay). The sample was CD4+ T cells from blood, cultured in vitro. Every receptor here comes from a human donor who had recovered from COVID-19.

This clonotype was seen a single time. This chain uses TRBV24-1 with TRBJ2-3, with TRBD1 matching 11 bases. The CDR3 runs to 18 residues. CDR1 is KGHDR and CDR2 is SFDVKD in the germline V gene. J lost 2 bases, V lost 4 bases, and 10 bases had no gene match. The DNA of the CDR3 is TGTGCCACCAGTGAATGGACAGGGGGCGTGGTACACACAGATACGCAGTATTTT. It yields the protein CATSEWTGGVVHTDTQYF.

This clonotype is labeled as large. The chain recombines TRBV7-6 with TRBJ1-1; TRBD1 agrees at 7 bases. The CDR3 runs 15 residues. The V gene end was trimmed by 0 bases and the J gene end by 2 bases; junction bases not matched to a gene: 3. Germline loops: CDR1 SGHVS, CDR2 FNYEAQ. The CDR3 sequence: CASSLAQGVNTEAFF. CDR3 coding DNA: TGTGCCAGCAGCTTAGCGCAGGGGGTCAACACTGAAGCTTTCTTT.

By frequency in the sample, this clonotype is large. The chain combines TRBV19 with TRBJ1-5; D may be TRBD1 (6 bases). V lost 9 bases and J lost 0, with 12 bases in between. Germline V gene data show CDR1 as LNHDA and CDR2 as SQIVND (reference sequence). The CDR3 length is 14 residues. The CDR3 bases are TGTGCCAGCCGACAGGCTTATAGCAATCAGCCCCAGCATTTT. Protein: CASRQAYSNQPQHF. The variable domain in full, with the rest retrieved from reference TRBV19 and TRBJ1-5, is DGGITQSPKYLFRKEGQNVTLSCEQNLNHDAMYWYRQDPGQGLRLIYYSQIVNDFQKGDIAEGYSVSREKKESFPLTVTSAQKNPTAFYLCASRQAYSNQPQHFGDGTRLSIL.

This chain uses TRBV6-2 or TRBV6-3 with TRBJ1-5; 12 bases are shared with TRBD1. The CDR3 covers 17 residues. After removal of 4 bases from V and 6 bases from J, the junction contained 10 bases not matched to a gene. CDR1 and CDR2 (germline): MNHEY, SVGEGT. The CDR3 loop reads CASSSPLGTGGLQPQHF. In nucleotides, the CDR3 is TGTGCCAGCAGTTCCCCCCTTGGGACAGGGGGCCTTCAGCCCCAGCATTTT.

This clonotype was seen more than once but under ten times. This chain links TRBV7-2 with TRBJ1-5; perhaps TRBD1 as D (5 bases). Trimming left V 5 bases short and J 5 bases short, with 16 bases between. The CDR3 runs 15 residues. CDR1 is SGHTA, CDR2 FQGNSA, per germline. CDR3 residues: CASSPRTGGDQPQHF. CDR3 nucleotides: TGTGCCAGCAGCCCCCGGACGGGAGGGGATCAGCCCCAGCATTTT.

This clonotype was found a few times. V is TRBV11-2 and J is TRBJ2-5; TRBD2 agrees at 14 bases. Germline V gene data show CDR1 as SGHAT and CDR2 as FQNNGV. CDR3 length: 18 amino acids. The trim removed 3 bases at V and 5 bases at J, leaving 11 bases unmatched. CDR3 loop: CASSFFVPGLAGVETQYF. In nucleotides, the CDR3 is TGTGCCAGCAGCTTCTTTGTTCCGGGACTAGCGGGAGTGGAGACCCAGTACTTC.

This chain links TRBV27 with TRBJ2-5; 7 bases are shared with TRBD1. The ends lost 4 bases at V and 3 bases at J; junction bases unmatched: 8. Germline-derived CDR1 and CDR2 are MNHEY and SMNVEV (reference sequence). The CDR3 runs to 15 residues. This chain's CDR3 is CASSSFGTAKETQYF. The CDR3 region has the DNA TGTGCCAGCAGTTCGTTCGGGACAGCCAAAGAGACCCAGTACTTC.

V gene TRBV27 combines with J gene TRBJ2-7; no reliable D call. The CDR3 has 14 residues. V was trimmed by 2 bases and J by 4 bases, leaving 12 bases between them. Germline V gene sequence: CDR1 MNHEY, CDR2 SMNVEV (reference sequence). This CDR3 is CASSLGVQAYEQYF. In nucleotides, the CDR3 is TGTGCCAGCAGTTTAGGCGTCCAGGCATACGAGCAGTACTTC.

This rearrangement joins TRBV10-3 to TRBJ1-1; 7 bases line up with TRBD1. This CDR3 is built from 16 residues. The V segment lost 4 bases and the J segment 1 base; nucleotides outside the gene matches: 9. From germline, CDR1 is ENHRY and CDR2 SYGVKD. The CDR3 sequence is CAISARDSNSNTEAFF. CDR3 bases: TGTGCCATCAGTGCCCGGGACAGCAACTCGAACACTGAAGCTTTCTTT.

V is TRBV20-1 and J is TRBJ2-2, with 7 bases identical to TRBD1. Germline V gene data show CDR1 as DFQATT and CDR2 as SNEGSKA (reference sequence). V shed 6 bases and J 5 bases; nucleotides not matched to a gene: 9. This CDR3 spans 14 amino acids. The CDR3 reads CSAPTGLWTGELFF. CDR3 DNA: TGCAGTGCGCCGACAGGGCTGTGGACCGGGGAGCTGTTTTTT.

The rearrangement joins TRBV30 to TRBJ2-2; 8 bases map to TRBD1. The V segment lost 7 bases and the J segment 4 bases; nucleotides outside the gene matches: 5. This CDR3 has 13 amino acids. The germline V gene encodes CDR1 GTSNPN and CDR2 SVGIG (reference sequence). The CDR3 nucleotides read TGTGCCTTCCGGACAGGGAGCACCGGGGAGCTGTTTTTT. Protein sequence: CAFRTGSTGELFF.